Here is one TCR beta chain with its context. Its antigen is unknown. Healthy donors had no documented immune events, such as infections, while sampled. This record comes from a study of identifying expanded T cells in peripheral blood. Overall study results and limits: About 1.2 clones differed between technical replicates, versus approximately 16 and 20 over time. Variance in clone template counts between roughly two-week samples significantly increased with total template count across all healthy donors.

In germline, CDR1 is MDHEN, CDR2 SYDVKM. This CDR3 comprises 17 residues. Between the trimmed V and J ends, which lost 4 bases and 5 bases, there was a span of 18 bases. Assay used: immunoSEQ multiplex PCR; TCRdb lists only in-frame clones, some missing. The sample consists of approximately 90,000 clones, approximately 83% of them appearing once. This sequence joins TRBV28 and TRBJ1-6; D gene uncertain. Material for sequencing was blood. This sequence originates from a person aged 18 to 69 in good health. The CDR3 loop is CASSSGVEVGNNSPLHF. In nucleotides, the CDR3 is TGTGCCAGCAGTTCTGGAGTGGAGGTCGGAAATAATTCACCCCTCCACTTT.